This T cell receptor (beta chain) is drawn from a study of human T cells and chemical hapten exposure. V dropped 6 bases and J dropped 1 base, with 4 bases sitting between them. Germline V gene data show CDR1 as ENHRY and CDR2 as SYGVKD. CDR3 length equals 13 residues. MiXCR, run by TCRdb on the RACE reads, gives a single entry per CDR3 protein. Of about 340,000 distinct CDR3 sequences listed, 5.5% to 8% are singletons. This clonotype has more than one count but fewer than ten. Time point: patch test 1, 2 weeks after DPC sensitization. Treatment of the sample: therapeutic diphenylcyclopropenone sensitization with weekly scalp DPC.

The rearrangement joins TRBV10-3 to TRBJ1-6; D unresolved. This specimen consisted of whole blood, obtained in connection with sensitization to the hapten diphenylcyclopropenone (DPC). The receptor was isolated from a woman between 18 and 29 years old with alopecia areata. Some clones in this sample may be carry-over from other donors' samples. The DNA for the CDR3 is TGTGCCATCAGGGCATCCTATAATTCACCCCTCCACTTT. Residues: CAIRASYNSPLHF.